Listed below are T cell receptor beta chains from one sample, sequenced in a study of blood T cell repertoires in COVID-19. This table comes from immunoSEQ multiplex PCR, and its TCRdb copy is limited to in-frame clones, with some not included. The sample lists just under 150,000 clones, over 70% occurring once. The sequencing sample was made of peripheral blood. The receptors were gathered from a man aged 45 to 65 who had recovered from COVID-19. The CDR3 runs from the conserved cysteine through the conserved F or W. The D gene is left open where the match is weak. For some rows the clone size is stated as once, few or many, or as a class when expanded; others skip it.

j_call clone_size d_call v_call cdr3_aa cdr3_nt
TRBJ1-5 few . TRBV19 CASSPGRVDQPQHF TGTGCCAGTAGTCCAGGGAGGGTGGATCAGCCCCAGCATTTT
TRBJ1-6 . TRBD1 TRBV4-1 CASSLGDSELHF TGCGCCAGCAGCTTAGGGGACAGCGAACTCCACTTT
TRBJ1-3 . . TRBV5-1 CASRDIPSGNTIYF TGCGCCAGCCGGGACATTCCCTCTGGAAACACCATATATTTT
TRBJ2-3 . . TRBV7-6 CASSLENSFTDTQYF TGTGCCAGCAGCTTAGAGAACAGCTTTACAGATACGCAGTATTTT
TRBJ2-5 . . TRBV6-6 CASALVGPKETQYF TGTGCCAGCGCTCTCGTGGGGCCTAAAGAGACCCAGTACTTC
TRBJ2-3 . TRBD2 TRBV6-1 CASSERDLAGPSTDTQYF TGTGCCAGCAGTGAACGTGATTTAGCGGGGCCTAGCACAGATACGCAGTATTTT
TRBJ1-2 . . TRBV7-8 CASSLAPAESYGYTF TGTGCCAGCAGCTTAGCCCCCGCGGAGTCCTATGGCTACACCTTC
TRBJ1-1 . TRBD1 TRBV5-1 CASSYGGAGGDTEAFF TGCGCCAGCAGTTATGGAGGGGCAGGGGGTGACACTGAAGCTTTCTTT
TRBJ1-1 . . TRBV3-1/TRBV3-2 CASNSNRGREAFF TGTGCCAGCAACTCGAACCGGGGGAGAGAGGCTTTCTTT
TRBJ1-1 . . TRBV11-2 CASRTGLNTEAFF TGTGCCAGCAGAACAGGCCTGAACACTGAAGCTTTCTTT
TRBJ2-7 . TRBD1 TRBV6-5 CASRRDRGSYEQYF TGTGCCAGCAGACGGGACAGGGGATCCTACGAGCAGTACTTC
TRBJ1-1 . . TRBV3-1/TRBV3-2 CASSQPTRGTEAFF TGTGCCAGCAGCCAGCCGACCAGGGGCACTGAAGCTTTCTTT
TRBJ1-3 . TRBD1 TRBV9 CASSVSGQGASGNTIYF TGTGCCAGCAGCGTATCTGGACAGGGGGCCTCTGGAAACACCATATATTTT
TRBJ2-1 . . TRBV29-1 CSVEGTGTNYNEQFF TGCAGCGTTGAAGGAACGGGGACAAATTACAATGAGCAGTTCTTC
TRBJ2-7 . TRBD1 TRBV2 CASTRDRTSGEQYF TGTGCCAGCACCCGGGACAGGACTTCTGGGGAGCAGTACTTC
TRBJ1-2 . TRBD1 TRBV4-3 CASSQLGGTGERGGYTF TGCGCCAGCAGCCAACTGGGGGGGACAGGGGAAAGAGGAGGCTACACCTTC
TRBJ2-7 few . TRBV5-6 CASSPFYSYEQYF TGTGCCAGCAGCCCCTTCTACTCCTACGAGCAGTACTTC
TRBJ1-2 . TRBD1 TRBV7-2 CASSSYGQGMGYGYTF TGTGCCAGCAGCTCATACGGACAGGGTATGGGCTATGGCTACACCTTC
TRBJ2-3 . TRBD2 TRBV5-5 CASSLGLAGSSTDTQYF TGTGCCAGCAGCTTAGGACTAGCGGGGTCCAGCACAGATACGCAGTATTTT
TRBJ2-2 few . TRBV4-1 CASSGGVGAGELFF TGCGCCAGCAGCGGCGGGGTGGGAGCCGGGGAGCTGTTTTTT
TRBJ2-7 . TRBD2 TRBV6-6 CASSFLAGGQDEQYF TGTGCCAGCAGTTTCCTCGCGGGGGGGCAAGACGAGCAGTACTTC
TRBJ1-4 . . TRBV14 CASSQDDSGTREKLFF TGTGCCAGCAGCCAAGATGATTCTGGGACAAGAGAAAAACTGTTTTTT
TRBJ2-7 . TRBD1 TRBV4-1 CASSQDPRQGAYEQYF TGCGCCAGCAGCCAAGATCCCCGACAGGGGGCTTACGAGCAGTACTTC
TRBJ2-4 . . TRBV5-6 CASSLAQGNIQYF TGTGCCAGCAGCTTGGCCCAGGGGAACATTCAGTACTTC